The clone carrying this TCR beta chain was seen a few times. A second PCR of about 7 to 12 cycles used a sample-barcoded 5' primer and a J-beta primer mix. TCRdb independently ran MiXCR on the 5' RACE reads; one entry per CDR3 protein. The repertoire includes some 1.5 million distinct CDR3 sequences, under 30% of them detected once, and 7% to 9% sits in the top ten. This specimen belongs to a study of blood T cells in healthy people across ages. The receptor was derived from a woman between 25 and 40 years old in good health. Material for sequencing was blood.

In DNA, the CDR3 is TGCGCCAGCAGCGATGACAGGGGGCTAAATGAGCAGTTCTTC. It codes for CASSDDRGLNEQFF. The V gene is TRBV4-3, the J gene TRBJ2-1, with TRBD1 identical over 10 bases. Germline V lookup: CDR1 LGHNA, CDR2 YSLEER. This CDR3 is 14 amino acids long. The V and J ends lost 5 bases and 7 bases, in that order; junction bases with no gene match: 5.